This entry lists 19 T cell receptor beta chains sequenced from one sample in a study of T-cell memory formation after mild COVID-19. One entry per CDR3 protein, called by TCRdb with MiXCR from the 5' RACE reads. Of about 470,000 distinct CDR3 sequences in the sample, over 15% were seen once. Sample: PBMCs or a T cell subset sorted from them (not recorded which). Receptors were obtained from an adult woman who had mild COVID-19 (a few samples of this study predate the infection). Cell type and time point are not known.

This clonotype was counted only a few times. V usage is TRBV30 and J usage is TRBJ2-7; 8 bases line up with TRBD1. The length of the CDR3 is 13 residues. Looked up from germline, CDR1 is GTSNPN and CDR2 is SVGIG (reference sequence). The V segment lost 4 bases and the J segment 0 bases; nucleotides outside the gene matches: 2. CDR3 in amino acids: CAWKDRVSYEQYF. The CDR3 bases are TGTGCCTGGAAGGACAGGGTCTCCTACGAGCAGTACTTC.

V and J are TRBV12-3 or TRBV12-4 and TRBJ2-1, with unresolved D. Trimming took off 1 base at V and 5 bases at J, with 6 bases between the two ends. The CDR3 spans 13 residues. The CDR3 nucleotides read TGTGCCAGCAGTTTAGTACGGCACAATGAGCAGTTCTTC. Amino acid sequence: CASSLVRHNEQFF.

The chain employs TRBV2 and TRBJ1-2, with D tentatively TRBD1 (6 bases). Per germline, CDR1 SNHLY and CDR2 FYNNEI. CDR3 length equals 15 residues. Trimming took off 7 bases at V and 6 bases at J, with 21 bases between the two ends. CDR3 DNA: TGTGCCAGCATCTCCCGACGGGGGCCAATAGATGGCTACACCTTC. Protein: CASISRRGPIDGYTF.

CDR3 DNA sequence: TGTGCCACCAGCAGAGTCCTCCTAGCGGGAGGGGGAGAGACCCAGTACTTC. It yields the protein CATSRVLLAGGGETQYF. The V call is TRBV15, the J call TRBJ2-5; the match to TRBD2 covers 12 bases. Germline loops: CDR1 LNHNV, CDR2 YYDKDF (reference sequence). Trimming took 1 base from V and 4 from J; bases not matched to a gene: 7. CDR3 size: 17 residues.

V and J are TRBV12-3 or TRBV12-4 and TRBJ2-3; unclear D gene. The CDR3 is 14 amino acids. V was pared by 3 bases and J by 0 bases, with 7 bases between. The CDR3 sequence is CASSFTASTDTQYF. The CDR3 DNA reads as TGTGCCAGCAGTTTCACAGCTAGCACAGATACGCAGTATTTT.

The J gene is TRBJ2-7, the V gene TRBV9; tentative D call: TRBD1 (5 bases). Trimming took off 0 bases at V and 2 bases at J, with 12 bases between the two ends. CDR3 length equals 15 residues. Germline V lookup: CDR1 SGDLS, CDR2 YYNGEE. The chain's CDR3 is CASSVGGHSTYEQYF. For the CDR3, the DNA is TGTGCCAGCAGCGTAGGAGGACACTCGACCTACGAGCAGTACTTC.

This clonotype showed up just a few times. CDR3 region: CASSPREREEHEQYF. CDR3 DNA sequence: TGTGCCAGCAGCCCGCGGGAGCGGGAGGAACACGAGCAGTACTTC. V and J are TRBV7-2 and TRBJ2-7; 9 positions match TRBD2. There are 15 residues in the CDR3. The germline gives CDR1 SGHTA, CDR2 FQGNSA. Trimming removed 5 bases from V and 5 bases from J; junction bases left unmatched: 10.

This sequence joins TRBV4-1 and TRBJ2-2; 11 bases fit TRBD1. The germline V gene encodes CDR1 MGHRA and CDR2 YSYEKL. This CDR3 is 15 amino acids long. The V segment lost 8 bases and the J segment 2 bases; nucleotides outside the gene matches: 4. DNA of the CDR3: TGCGCCAGCGGACAGGGGGCGAGTAACACCGGGGAGCTGTTTTTT. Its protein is CASGQGASNTGELFF.

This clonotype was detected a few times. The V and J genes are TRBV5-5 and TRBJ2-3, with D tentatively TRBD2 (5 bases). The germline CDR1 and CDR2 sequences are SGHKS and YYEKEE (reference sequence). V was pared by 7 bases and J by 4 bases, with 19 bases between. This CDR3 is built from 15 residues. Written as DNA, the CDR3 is TGTGCCAGCCTGAGAAACGGGGAACGGGCAGATACGCAGTATTTT. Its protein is CASLRNGERADTQYF.

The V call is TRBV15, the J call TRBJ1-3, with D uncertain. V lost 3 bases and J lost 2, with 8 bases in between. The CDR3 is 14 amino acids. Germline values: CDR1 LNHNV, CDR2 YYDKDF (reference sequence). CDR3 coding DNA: TGTGCCACCAGCAGGTTGACAACTGGAAACACCATATATTTT. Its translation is CATSRLTTGNTIYF.

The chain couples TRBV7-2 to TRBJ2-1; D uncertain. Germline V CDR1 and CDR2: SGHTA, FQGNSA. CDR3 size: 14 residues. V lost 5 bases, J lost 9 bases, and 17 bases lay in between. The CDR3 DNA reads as TGTGCCAGCAGCCCCATCTCCGGTCCGGTTGAGCAGTTCTTC. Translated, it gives CASSPISGPVEQFF.

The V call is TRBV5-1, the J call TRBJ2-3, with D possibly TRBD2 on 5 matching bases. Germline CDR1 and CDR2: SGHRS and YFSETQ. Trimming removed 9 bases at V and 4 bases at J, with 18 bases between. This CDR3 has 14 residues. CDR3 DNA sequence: TGCGCCACCCGCGGCGGGCAAACCTCAGATACGCAGTATTTT. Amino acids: CATRGGQTSDTQYF.

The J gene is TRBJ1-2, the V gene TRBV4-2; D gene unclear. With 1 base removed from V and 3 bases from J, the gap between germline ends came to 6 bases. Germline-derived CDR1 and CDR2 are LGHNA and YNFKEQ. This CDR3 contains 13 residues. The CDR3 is CASSQAGDYGYTF. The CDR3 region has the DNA TGTGCCAGCAGCCAAGCCGGCGACTATGGCTACACCTTC.

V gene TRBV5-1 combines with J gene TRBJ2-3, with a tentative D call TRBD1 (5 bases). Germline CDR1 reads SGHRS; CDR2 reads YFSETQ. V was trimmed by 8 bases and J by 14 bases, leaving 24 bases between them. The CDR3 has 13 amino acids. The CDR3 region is CARSTGPLQERYF. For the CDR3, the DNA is TGCGCCAGAAGCACAGGTCCACTCCAAGAAAGGTATTTT.

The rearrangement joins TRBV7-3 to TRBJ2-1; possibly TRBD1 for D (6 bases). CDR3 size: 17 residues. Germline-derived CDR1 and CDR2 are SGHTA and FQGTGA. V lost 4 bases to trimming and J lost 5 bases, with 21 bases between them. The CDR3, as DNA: TGTGCCAGCAGCTCATACGCCACAGGGAATCCGGACAATGAGCAGTTCTTC. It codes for CASSSYATGNPDNEQFF. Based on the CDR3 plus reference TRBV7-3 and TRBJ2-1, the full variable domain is GAGVSQTPSNKVTEKGKYVELRCDPISGHTALYWYRQSLGQGPEFLIYFQGTGAADDSGLPNDRFFAVRPEGSVSTLKIQRTERGDSAVYLCASSSYATGNPDNEQFFGPGTRLTVL.

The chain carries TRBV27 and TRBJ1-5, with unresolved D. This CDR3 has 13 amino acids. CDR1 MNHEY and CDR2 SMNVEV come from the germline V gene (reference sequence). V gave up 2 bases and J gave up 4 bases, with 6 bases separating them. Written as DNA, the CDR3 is TGTGCCAGCAGTTTAACGGCGAATCAGCCCCAGCATTTT. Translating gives CASSLTANQPQHF.

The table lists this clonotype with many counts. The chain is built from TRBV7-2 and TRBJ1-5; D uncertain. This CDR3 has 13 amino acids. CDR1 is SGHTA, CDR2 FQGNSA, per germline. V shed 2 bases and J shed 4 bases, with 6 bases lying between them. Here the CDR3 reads CASSLRGNQPQHF. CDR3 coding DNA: TGTGCCAGCAGCTTACGAGGGAATCAGCCCCAGCATTTT.

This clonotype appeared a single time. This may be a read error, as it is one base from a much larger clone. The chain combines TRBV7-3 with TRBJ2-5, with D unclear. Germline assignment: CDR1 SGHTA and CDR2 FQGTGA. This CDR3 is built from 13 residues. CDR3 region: CASSSGAPGFVDF. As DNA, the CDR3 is TGTGCCAGCAGCTCCGGTGCGCCAGGATTTGTGGACTTC.

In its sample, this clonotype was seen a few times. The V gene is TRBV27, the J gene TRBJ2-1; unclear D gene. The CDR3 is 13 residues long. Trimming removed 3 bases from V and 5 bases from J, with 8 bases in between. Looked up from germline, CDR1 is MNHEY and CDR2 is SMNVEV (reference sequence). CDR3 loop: CASSFVLNNEQFF. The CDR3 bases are TGTGCCAGCAGTTTTGTACTGAACAATGAGCAGTTCTTC.